This T cell receptor beta chain was sequenced for a study of T cells in Graves' hyperthyroidism and ophthalmopathy. Whole-study results and caveats: Most expanded thyroid clonotypes above 0.001 also appeared in blood.

PBMCs came from more than 8.5 ml fresh peripheral blood. Of note for this clonotype: The antigen is unknown.

RNA transcripts yielded amplified TCR beta CDR3 regions. First-round RT-PCR of the TCR CDR3 relied on the HTBI primer set. TCRdb processed the multiplex PCR reads anew with MiXCR; each CDR3 protein has one entry. The top ten clones hold 7% to 9% of a sample with fewer than 350,000 distinct CDR3 sequences, about an eighth of them seen once. Germline values: CDR1 LNHDA, CDR2 SQIVND (reference sequence). V dropped 3 bases and J dropped 2 bases, with 8 bases sitting between them. There are 13 residues in the CDR3. This chain connects TRBV19 to TRBJ2-7; D is uncertain. Sequences were obtained from blood. The receptor's source is a woman in her 40s with Graves' hyperthyroidism. In DNA, the CDR3 is TGTGCCAGTAGTATGTCCAGAACCTACGAGCAGTACTTC. Residues: CASSMSRTYEQYF.